A single sample is the source of the 28 T cell receptor beta chains below, sequenced in a study of T cell responses to AZD1222 COVID-19 vaccine. TCRdb's table, derived via immunoSEQ multiplex PCR, lists solely in-frame clones and lacks some. The sample has more than 150,000 clones, 85% to 95% seen once; the top ten hold less than 11%. The input for sequencing was peripheral blood, taken on day 0 of AZD1222 vaccination. These receptors came from an adult in good health.

This clone was seen once. This sequence joins TRBV24-1 and TRBJ1-5; a possible D gene is TRBD1 (6 bases). The germline V gene encodes CDR1 KGHDR and CDR2 SFDVKD. The germline V and J ends were trimmed by 7 bases and 5 bases, with 8 bases remaining between them. This CDR3 spans 12 amino acids. CDR3 sequence (DNA): TGTGCCACCAGCGAGGGGGATCAGCCCCAGCATTTT. It yields the protein CATSEGDQPQHF.

The chain links TRBV27 to TRBJ1-4; TRBD1 is a possible D gene (5 bases). V shed 5 bases and J shed 7 bases, with 14 bases lying between them. The CDR3 runs 14 residues. Germline V lookup: CDR1 MNHEY, CDR2 SMNVEV (reference sequence). DNA for the CDR3: TGTGCCAGCAGTCCCGCCGGGGGAGGTGAAAAACTGTTTTTT. Its protein product is CASSPAGGGEKLFF. Looking up the rest from reference TRBV27 and TRBJ1-4 gives the full variable domain: EAQVTQNPRYLITVTGKKLTVTCSQNMNHEYMSWYRQDPGLGLRQIYYSMNVEVTDKGDVPEGYKVSRKEKRNFPLILESPSPNQTSLYFCASSPAGGGEKLFFGSGTQLSVL.

This clone came up a few times. This chain uses TRBV11-3 with TRBJ2-2; D unresolved. The germline gives CDR1 SGHNT, CDR2 YENEEA. The CDR3 loop spans 14 amino acids. V was trimmed by 1 base and J by 0 bases, leaving 3 bases between them. CDR3 nucleotides: TGTGCCAGCAGCTTAGGGGCGAACACCGGGGAGCTGTTTTTT. The encoded protein is CASSLGANTGELFF.

The chain links TRBV5-5 to TRBJ1-4; D is uncertain. The CDR3 spans 14 residues. Germline lookup yields CDR1 SGHKS and CDR2 YYEKEE (reference sequence). The V and J ends lost 6 bases and 3 bases respectively, with 12 bases between them. Here the CDR3 DNA reads TGTGCCAGCACCACATTTGGGCCTAATGAAAAACTGTTTTTT. Protein: CASTTFGPNEKLFF.

The chain recombines TRBV23-1 with TRBJ2-7; TRBD1 agrees at 7 bases. TRBV23-1 is noted as an ORF with a role that remains uncertain. The CDR3 has 15 residues. The ends lost 7 bases at V and 7 bases at J; junction bases unmatched: 16. The CDR3 loop is CASTSPGTDWIEQYV. The CDR3 region has the DNA TGCGCCAGCACCAGCCCTGGGACAGACTGGATTGAGCAGTACGTC.

The genes are TRBV7-2 and TRBJ2-1, with 8 bases lining up with TRBD2. The germline V gene encodes CDR1 SGHTA and CDR2 FQGNSA. The CDR3 has 16 amino acids. After removal of 3 bases from V and 10 bases from J, the junction contained 14 bases not matched to a gene. Here the CDR3 reads CASSLRRSAGAGEQFF. CDR3 sequence (DNA): TGTGCCAGCAGCTTGAGGCGTTCAGCGGGGGCTGGGGAGCAGTTCTTC.

The chain recombines TRBV6-2 or TRBV6-3 with TRBJ1-1; D remains ambiguous. V was shortened by 0 bases and J by 6 bases, with 5 bases between the two germline ends. CDR1 and CDR2 from the germline V gene are MNHEY and SVGEGT. The CDR3 loop spans 12 amino acids. The CDR3 DNA follows: TGTGCCAGCAGTTACTCGCCCGCTGAAGCTTTCTTT. Its translation is CASSYSPAEAFF.

The chain combines TRBV5-1 with TRBJ1-1, with no clear D. This CDR3 is 13 amino acids long. The germline CDR1 and CDR2 sequences are SGHRS and YFSETQ. The V gene lost 1 base and the J gene lost 1 base, with 5 bases spanning the gap. Here the CDR3 reads CASSLFTNTEAFF. The CDR3 region has the DNA TGCGCCAGCAGCTTGTTTACGAACACTGAAGCTTTCTTT.

Turning to this clone: A junction boundary mismatches the germline segment, possibly from a read error. This rearrangement joins TRBV6-2 or TRBV6-3 to TRBJ1-2; 7 bases map to TRBD1. Germline CDR1 reads MNHEY; CDR2 reads SVGEGT. The CDR3 spans 15 residues. The CDR3 DNA sequence: TGTGCCAGCAGTTACTCCTACAGGGGTAACGATGGCTACACCTTC. Translated: CASSYSYRGNDGYTF.

Comment on this clone: Other DNA sequences in the same sample also yield this CDR3. The chain is built from TRBV19 and TRBJ1-5; tentative D call: TRBD1 (5 bases). Germline V gene lookup returns CDR1 LNHDA and CDR2 SQIVND (reference sequence). Trimming left V 6 bases short and J 7 bases short, with 13 bases between. The CDR3 spans 13 residues. This chain's CDR3 is CASSPGVRQPQHF. The CDR3, as DNA: TGTGCCAGTAGCCCGGGGGTACGGCAGCCCCAGCATTTT. The variable domain in full, with the rest retrieved from reference TRBV19 and TRBJ1-5, is DGGITQSPKYLFRKEGQNVTLSCEQNLNHDAMYWYRQDPGQGLRLIYYSQIVNDFQKGDIAEGYSVSREKKESFPLTVTSAQKNPTAFYLCASSPGVRQPQHFGDGTRLSIL.

On this clone itself: Additional DNA sequences in this sample encode the identical CDR3. V is TRBV6-5 and J is TRBJ1-1, with D unclear. V was trimmed by 6 bases and J by 5 bases, leaving 10 bases between them. CDR1 is MNHEY and CDR2 is SVGAGI in the germline V gene. The CDR3 covers 12 residues. In DNA form, the CDR3 reads TGTGCCAGCAGCCCCTCCGGGACTGAAGCTTTCTTT. This encodes CASSPSGTEAFF.

V usage is TRBV7-9 and J usage is TRBJ1-1; D uncertain. Germline loops: CDR1 SEHNR, CDR2 FQNEAQ (reference sequence). This CDR3 has 14 amino acids. With 5 bases removed from V and 4 bases from J, the gap between germline ends came to 14 bases. The chain's CDR3 is CASSATRPITEAFF. CDR3 bases: TGTGCCAGCAGCGCCACAAGACCGATCACTGAAGCTTTCTTT.

The CDR3 here is CASSYIRESSGYTF. The CDR3 coding sequence is TGTGCCAGCAGTTACATCAGGGAAAGCAGTGGCTACACCTTC. V and J are TRBV6-5 and TRBJ1-2, with TRBD1 as a possible D gene (5 bases). Germline CDR1 and CDR2: MNHEY and SVGAGI. V was clipped by 2 bases and J by 7 bases, with 14 bases between them. The CDR3 loop spans 14 amino acids.

The V call is TRBV27, the J call TRBJ2-7, with D perhaps assigned TRBD1 or TRBD2 (6 bases each). This CDR3 has 13 residues. Germline CDR1 MNHEY, CDR2 SMNVEV (reference sequence). V lost 4 bases, J lost 0 bases, and 7 bases lay in between. The CDR3 region is CASSWGASYEQYV. CDR3 nucleotides: TGTGCCAGCAGTTGGGGGGCCTCCTACGAGCAGTACGTC.

The V and J genes are TRBV6-1 and TRBJ1-1; 9 bases fit TRBD1. Germline loops: CDR1 MNHNS, CDR2 SASEGT. V gave up 1 base and J gave up 1 base; unmatched junction bases: 1. The CDR3 contains 15 residues. CDR3 DNA sequence: TGTGCCAGCAGTGAAGACAGGGGGCGGAACACTGAAGCTTTCTTT. Translating it yields CASSEDRGRNTEAFF.

The chain joins TRBV5-5 to TRBJ1-5; a possible D gene is TRBD1 (5 bases). V lost 4 bases, J lost 4 bases, and 12 bases lay in between. There are 14 residues in the CDR3. Germline-derived CDR1 and CDR2 are SGHKS and YYEKEE (reference sequence). CDR3 bases: TGTGCCAGCAGCACCCCCGGGGCTAATCAGCCCCAGCATTTT. Protein: CASSTPGANQPQHF.

The chain joins TRBV5-8 to TRBJ2-2; 10 nucleotides align to TRBD1. This CDR3 has 14 residues. Trimming cost V 4 bases and J 6 bases; bases outside gene matches: 3. Germline lookup yields CDR1 SGHTS and CDR2 YDEGEE. CDR3 protein: CASSRDRGPGELFF. In DNA form, the CDR3 reads TGTGCCAGCAGCCGCGACAGGGGGCCCGGGGAGCTGTTTTTT.

The chain combines TRBV3-1 (or the pseudogene TRBV3-2) with TRBJ2-2; 10 bases line up with TRBD1. V dropped 4 bases and J dropped 6; count of bases not matched to a gene: 8. This CDR3 spans 16 amino acids. The germline gives CDR1 LGHDT, CDR2 YNNKEL (reference sequence). The CDR3 nucleotides read TGTGCCAGCAGCCCCCCCGGGACAGGGGTCGCCGGGGAGCTGTTTTTT. As protein: CASSPPGTGVAGELFF.

The chain is built from TRBV11-2 and TRBJ1-1; possible D gene TRBD1, 6 bases. Germline values: CDR1 SGHAT, CDR2 FQNNGV. CDR3 length: 16 residues. Deletions cut 1 base from V and 1 base from J, with 13 bases between. CDR3 sequence reads: CASSLGDKPGNTEAFF. CDR3 nucleotide sequence: TGTGCCAGCAGCTTAGGGGACAAGCCCGGGAACACTGAAGCTTTCTTT.

The J gene is TRBJ1-2, the V gene TRBV11-1, with D perhaps matching TRBD1 (6 bases). Germline CDR1 reads SGHAT; CDR2 reads FQDESV (reference sequence). Trimming shortened V by 5 bases and J by 7 bases, and 8 bases separated the two germline ends. The CDR3 has 11 residues. This CDR3 is CASSTGFGYTF. The CDR3 DNA is TGTGCCAGCAGCACAGGGTTTGGCTACACCTTC.

V and J are TRBV2 and TRBJ2-7; 12 nucleotides agree with TRBD2. V lost 6 bases and J lost 7; bases outside the gene matches: 4. The germline CDR1 and CDR2 sequences are SNHLY and FYNNEI. The CDR3 spans 13 residues. The CDR3 spells CASRVTSGSEQYF. The CDR3 DNA follows: TGTGCCAGCAGAGTGACTAGCGGGAGTGAGCAGTACTTC.

The V gene is TRBV18, the J gene TRBJ2-5; D not certain. The CDR3 length is 14 residues. V was trimmed by 3 bases and J by 4 bases, leaving 12 bases between them. Germline CDR1 reads KGHSH; CDR2 reads LQKENI. CDR3: CASSPEPVVETQYF. The CDR3 nucleotides read TGTGCCAGCTCACCTGAGCCGGTTGTAGAGACCCAGTACTTC.

This clone was detected only once. The chain links TRBV9 to TRBJ2-7, with 8 bases lining up with TRBD1. The CDR3 totals 16 residues. From germline, CDR1 is SGDLS and CDR2 YYNGEE. J was trimmed by 5 bases and V by 4 bases; bases with no gene match: 14. CDR3 bases: TGTGCCAGCAGCCCTCGGACAGGGCAAACCCTTCACGAGCAGTACTTC. Translated, it gives CASSPRTGQTLHEQYF.

The J gene is TRBJ2-1, the V gene TRBV25-1; 7 bases are a match to TRBD2. The CDR3 spans 11 residues. Germline CDR1 and CDR2: MGHDK and SYGVNS. J gave up 15 bases and V 10 bases, and 12 bases lay outside the gene matches. As DNA, the CDR3 is TGTGCCACCGGGAACCGGGACTACTCGTTCTTC. This codes for CATGNRDYSFF.

The chain carries TRBV18 and TRBJ2-1, with TRBD2 matching over 8 bases. The V and J ends lost 1 base and 2 bases, in that order; junction bases with no gene match: 4. Germline CDR1 and CDR2: KGHSH and LQKENI. The CDR3 has 16 residues. The CDR3 nucleotides read TGTGCCAGCTCACCACGGGATAGCGGGACCTACAATGAGCAGTTCTTC. Translation: CASSPRDSGTYNEQFF.

This chain joins TRBV19 and TRBJ2-1; TRBD2 agrees at 10 bases. This CDR3 comprises 16 residues. Germline V gene data show CDR1 as LNHDA and CDR2 as SQIVND (reference sequence). Trimming took 0 bases from V and 3 from J; bases not matched to a gene: 2. Here the CDR3 DNA reads TGTGCCAGTAGTATAGAAACTAGCGGGGACTACAATGAGCAGTTCTTC. Amino acids: CASSIETSGDYNEQFF.

The rearrangement links TRBV24-1 to TRBJ1-2; 7 bases align to TRBD1. The V gene end was trimmed by 6 bases and the J gene end by 6 bases; junction bases not matched to a gene: 3. The CDR3 has 12 residues. Germline CDR1 is KGHDR and CDR2 is SFDVKD. CDR3 protein: CATSTQGNGYTF. The CDR3 coding sequence is TGTGCCACCAGTACACAGGGGAATGGCTACACCTTC.

The chain has TRBV21-1 and TRBJ1-1; the table assigns TRBD1, which was not confirmed against the DNA. TRBV21-1 is a documented pseudogene. This CDR3 has 17 amino acids. In DNA form, the CDR3 reads TGTGCCAGCAGCAAAGTACGGACAGGCTGCGTGTGCACTGAAGCTTTCTTT. Translated, it gives CASSKVRTGCVCTEAFF.